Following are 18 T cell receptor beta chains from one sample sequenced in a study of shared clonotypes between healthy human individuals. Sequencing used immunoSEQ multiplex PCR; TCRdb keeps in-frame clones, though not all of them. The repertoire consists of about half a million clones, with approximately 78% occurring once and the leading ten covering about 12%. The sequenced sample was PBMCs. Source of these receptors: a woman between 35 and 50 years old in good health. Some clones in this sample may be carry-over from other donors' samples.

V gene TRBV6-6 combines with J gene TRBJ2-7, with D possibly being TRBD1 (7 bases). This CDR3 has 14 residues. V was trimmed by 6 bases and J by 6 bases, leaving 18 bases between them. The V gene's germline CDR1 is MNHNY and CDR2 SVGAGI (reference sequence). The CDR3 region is CASSNDREVAEQYF. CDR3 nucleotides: TGTGCCAGCAGCAACGACAGGGAGGTCGCCGAGCAGTACTTC.

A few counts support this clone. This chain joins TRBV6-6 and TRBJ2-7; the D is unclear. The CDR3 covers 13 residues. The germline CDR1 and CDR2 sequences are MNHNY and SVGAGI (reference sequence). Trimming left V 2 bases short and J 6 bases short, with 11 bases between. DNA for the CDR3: TGTGCCAGCAGTTACCCTTCTGGGTCCGAGCAGTACTTC. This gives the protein CASSYPSGSEQYF.

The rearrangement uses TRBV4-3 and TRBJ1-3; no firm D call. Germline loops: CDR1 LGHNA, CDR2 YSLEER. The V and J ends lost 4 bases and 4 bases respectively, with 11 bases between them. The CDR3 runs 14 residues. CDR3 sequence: CASSRTEAGNTIYF. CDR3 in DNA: TGCGCCAGCAGCCGAACCGAAGCGGGAAACACCATATATTTT.

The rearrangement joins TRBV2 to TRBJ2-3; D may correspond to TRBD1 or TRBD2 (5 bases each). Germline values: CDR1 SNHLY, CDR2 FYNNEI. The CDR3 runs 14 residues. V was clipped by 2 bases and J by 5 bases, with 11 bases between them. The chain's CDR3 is CASSEYGGGDTQYF. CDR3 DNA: TGTGCCAGCAGTGAATATGGGGGTGGAGATACGCAGTATTTT.

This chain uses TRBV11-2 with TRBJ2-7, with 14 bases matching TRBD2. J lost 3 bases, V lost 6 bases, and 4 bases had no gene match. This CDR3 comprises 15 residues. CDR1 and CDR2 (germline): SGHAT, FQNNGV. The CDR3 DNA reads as TGTGCCAGCAGTTTGGGACTAGCGGGAGTCTACGAGCAGTACTTC. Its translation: CASSLGLAGVYEQYF. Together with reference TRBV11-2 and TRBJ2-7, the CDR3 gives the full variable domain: EAGVAQSPRYKIIEKRQSVAFWCNPISGHATLYWYQQILGQGPKLLIQFQNNGVVDDSQLPKDRFSAERLKGVDSTLKIQPAKLEDSAVYLCASSLGLAGVYEQYFGPGTRLTVT.

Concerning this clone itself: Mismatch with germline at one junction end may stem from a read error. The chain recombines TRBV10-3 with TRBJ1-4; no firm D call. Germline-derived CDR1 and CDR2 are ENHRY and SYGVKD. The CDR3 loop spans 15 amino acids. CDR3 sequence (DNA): TGTGCCAGCAGTGAAGGCACGGTAGAAGTTGAAAAACTGTTTTTT. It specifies CASSEGTVEVEKLFF.

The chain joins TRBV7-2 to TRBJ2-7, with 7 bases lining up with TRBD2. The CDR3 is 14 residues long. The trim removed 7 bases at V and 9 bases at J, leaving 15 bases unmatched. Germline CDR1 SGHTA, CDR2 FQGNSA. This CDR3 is CASNPGIGGGWQYF. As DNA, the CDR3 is TGTGCCAGCAATCCCGGGATCGGGGGAGGGTGGCAGTACTTC.

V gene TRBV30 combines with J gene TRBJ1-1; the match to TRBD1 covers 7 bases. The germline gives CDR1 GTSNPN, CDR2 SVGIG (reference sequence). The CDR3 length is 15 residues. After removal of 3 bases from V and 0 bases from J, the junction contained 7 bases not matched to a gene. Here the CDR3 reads CAWRTDRELNTEAFF. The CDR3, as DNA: TGTGCCTGGAGGACAGACAGGGAACTGAACACTGAAGCTTTCTTT. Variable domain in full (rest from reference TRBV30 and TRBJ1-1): SQTIHQWPATLVQPVGSPLSLECTVEGTSNPNLYWYRQAAGRGLQLLFYSVGIGQISSEVPQNLSASRPQDRQFILSSKKLLLSDSGFYLCAWRTDRELNTEAFFGQGTRLTVV.

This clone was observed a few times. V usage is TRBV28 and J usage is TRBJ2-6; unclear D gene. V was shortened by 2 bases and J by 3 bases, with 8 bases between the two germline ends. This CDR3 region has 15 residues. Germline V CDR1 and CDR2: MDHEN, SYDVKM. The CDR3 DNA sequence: TGTGCCAGCAGTTTAAGACGGTTTGGGGCCAACGTCCTGACTTTC. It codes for CASSLRRFGANVLTF.

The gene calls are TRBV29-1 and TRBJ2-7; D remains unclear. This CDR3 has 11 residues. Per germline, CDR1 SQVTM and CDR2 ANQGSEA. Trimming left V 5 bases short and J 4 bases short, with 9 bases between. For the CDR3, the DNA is TGCAGCGTTTTGGATTCTTACGAGCAGTACTTC. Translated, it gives CSVLDSYEQYF.

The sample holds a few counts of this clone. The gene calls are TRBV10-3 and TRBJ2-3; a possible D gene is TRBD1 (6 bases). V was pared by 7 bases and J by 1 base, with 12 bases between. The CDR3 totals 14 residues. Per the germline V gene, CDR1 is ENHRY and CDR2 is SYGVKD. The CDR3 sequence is CAIKGQSGTDTQYF. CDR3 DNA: TGTGCCATCAAAGGACAGTCAGGCACAGATACGCAGTATTTT.

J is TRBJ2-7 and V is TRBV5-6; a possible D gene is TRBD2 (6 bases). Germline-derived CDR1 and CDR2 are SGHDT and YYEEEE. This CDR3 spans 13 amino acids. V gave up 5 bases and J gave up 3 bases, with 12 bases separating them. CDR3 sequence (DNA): TGTGCCAGCAGGTGGAGGGGCAGCTACGAGCAGTACTTC. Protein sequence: CASRWRGSYEQYF.

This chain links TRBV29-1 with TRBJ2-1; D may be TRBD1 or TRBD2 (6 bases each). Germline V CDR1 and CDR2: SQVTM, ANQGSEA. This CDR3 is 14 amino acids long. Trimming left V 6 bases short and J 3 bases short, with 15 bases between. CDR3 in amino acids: CSVDSGLGYNEQFF. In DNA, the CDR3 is TGCAGCGTGGACAGCGGGCTCGGCTACAATGAGCAGTTCTTC.

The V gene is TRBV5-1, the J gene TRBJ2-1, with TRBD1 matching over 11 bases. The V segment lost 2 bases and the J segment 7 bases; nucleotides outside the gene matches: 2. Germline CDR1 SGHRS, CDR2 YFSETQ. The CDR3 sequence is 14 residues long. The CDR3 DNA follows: TGCGCCAGCAGCTTCGGACAGGGGGCTAATGAGCAGTTCTTC. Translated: CASSFGQGANEQFF.

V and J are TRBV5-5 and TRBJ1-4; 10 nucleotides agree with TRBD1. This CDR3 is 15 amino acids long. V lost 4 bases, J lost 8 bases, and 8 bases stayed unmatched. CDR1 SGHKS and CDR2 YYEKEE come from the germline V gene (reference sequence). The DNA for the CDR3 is TGTGCCAGCAGCCCGCCGGGACAGGGGAGCGAAAAACTGTTTTTT. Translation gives CASSPPGQGSEKLFF.

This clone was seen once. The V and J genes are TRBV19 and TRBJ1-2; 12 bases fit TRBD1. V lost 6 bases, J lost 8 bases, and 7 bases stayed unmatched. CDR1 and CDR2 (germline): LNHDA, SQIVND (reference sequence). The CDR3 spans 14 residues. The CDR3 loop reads CASRDGTGGEGYTF. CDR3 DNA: TGTGCCAGTAGGGACGGGACAGGGGGCGAAGGCTACACCTTC.

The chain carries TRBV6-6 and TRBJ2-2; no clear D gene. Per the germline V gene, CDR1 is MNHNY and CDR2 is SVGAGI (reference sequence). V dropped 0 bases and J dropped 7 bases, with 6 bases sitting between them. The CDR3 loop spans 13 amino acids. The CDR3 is CASSYSISGELFF. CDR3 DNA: TGTGCCAGCAGTTACTCGATTAGCGGGGAGCTGTTTTTT.

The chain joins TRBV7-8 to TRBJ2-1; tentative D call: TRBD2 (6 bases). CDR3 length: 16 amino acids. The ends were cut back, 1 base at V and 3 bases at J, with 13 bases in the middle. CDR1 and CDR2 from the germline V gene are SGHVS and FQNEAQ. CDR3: CASSLGRGKLYNEQFF. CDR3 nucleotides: TGTGCCAGCAGCTTAGGGCGGGGCAAGCTCTACAATGAGCAGTTCTTC.